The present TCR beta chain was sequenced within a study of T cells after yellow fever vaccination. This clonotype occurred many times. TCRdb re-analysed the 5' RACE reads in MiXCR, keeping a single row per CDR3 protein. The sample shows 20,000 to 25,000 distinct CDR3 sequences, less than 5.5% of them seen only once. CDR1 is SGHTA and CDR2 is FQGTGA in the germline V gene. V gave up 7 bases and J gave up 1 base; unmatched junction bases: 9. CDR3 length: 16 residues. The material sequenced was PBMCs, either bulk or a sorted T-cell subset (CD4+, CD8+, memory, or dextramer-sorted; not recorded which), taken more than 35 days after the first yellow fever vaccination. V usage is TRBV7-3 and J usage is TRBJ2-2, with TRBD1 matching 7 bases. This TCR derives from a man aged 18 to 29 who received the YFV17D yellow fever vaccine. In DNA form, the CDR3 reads TGTGCCAGCACCCCCCAGGGGACAGAGAACACCGGGGAGCTGTTTTTT. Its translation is CASTPQGTENTGELFF.